These 26 T cell receptor beta chains share one sample of origin, sequenced in a study of regulatory T cells in long-lasting Graves disease. Construction of TCR beta libraries relied on iRepertoire HTBI primers and on Arm-PCR targeting CDR3 regions. From the multiplex PCR reads, TCRdb called clonotypes with MiXCR, one entry per CDR3 protein. The repertoire includes under 500,000 distinct CDR3 sequences, roughly 20% of them detected once, and about 8.3% sits in the top ten. Specified time point: persistent/refractory GD, antithyroid drugs over 5 years with positive TRAb. The authors made the TCR library using RNA they extracted from PBMCs. The sample was peripheral blood mononuclear cells (PBMCs), taken when the disease was refractory, from a patient treated with antithyroid drugs. The source of these receptors is a female donor with Graves disease.

This clonotype showed up just a few times. The rearrangement joins TRBV11-3 to TRBJ2-2; D tentatively fits TRBD1 or TRBD2 (5 bases each). This CDR3 has 15 amino acids. Trimming cost V 5 bases and J 8 bases, with 18 bases left between them. Germline CDR1 SGHNT, CDR2 YENEEA. CDR3 coding DNA: TGTGCCAGCAGCGGAACCGGGACCCTCTTAGGGGAGCTGTTTTTT. It encodes CASSGTGTLLGELFF.

V is TRBV28 and J is TRBJ2-1, with unresolved D. The CDR3 is made up of 14 amino acids. The V gene lost 3 bases and the J gene lost 3 bases, with 9 bases spanning the gap. Germline assignment: CDR1 MDHEN and CDR2 SYDVKM. CDR3: CASSFNDGYNEQFF. DNA of the CDR3: TGTGCCAGCAGTTTTAACGACGGCTACAATGAGCAGTTCTTC.

Ten or more counts support this clonotype. The V gene is TRBV20-1, the J gene TRBJ2-2; possibly TRBD2 for D (6 bases). Germline CDR1 and CDR2: DFQATT and SNEGSKA (reference sequence). The length of the CDR3 is 13 residues. The V end was cut by 3 bases, the J end by 2 bases, with 7 bases between. CDR3 DNA sequence: TGCAGTGCTAGCGGGACTAACACCGGGGAGCTGTTTTTT. Translating it yields CSASGTNTGELFF.

Concerning this clonotype: Being one base from a much bigger clone, this may be a read error. J is TRBJ1-4 and V is TRBV12-3 or TRBV12-4; D may be TRBD1 (5 bases). Trimming left V 3 bases short and J 12 bases short, with 17 bases between. The CDR3 is 14 amino acids. CDR3 residues: CASSFGGLGEELFF. The CDR3 DNA reads TGTGCCAGCAGTTTCGGGGGTCTAGGGGAAGAACTGTTTTTT.

At least ten counts were recorded for this clonotype. The chain recombines TRBV27 with TRBJ1-1; TRBD1 matches at 8 bases. Germline lookup yields CDR1 MNHEY and CDR2 SMNVEV (reference sequence). The CDR3 consists of 15 residues. V dropped 6 bases and J dropped 9; count of bases not matched to a gene: 15. Here the CDR3 reads CASSQRTGTTSKAFF. In nucleotides, the CDR3 is TGTGCCAGCAGCCAAAGGACAGGGACGACCTCTAAAGCTTTCTTT.

The rearrangement uses TRBV12-3 or TRBV12-4 and TRBJ2-3, with D tentatively TRBD1 or TRBD2 (6 bases each). V lost 7 bases, J lost 6 bases, and 14 bases lay in between. The CDR3 extends over 13 amino acids. In nucleotides, the CDR3 is TGTGCCAGCACCTCTGGGGGGCGCGATACGCAGTATTTT. Encoded protein: CASTSGGRDTQYF.

The chain has TRBV7-9 and TRBJ2-7; D is possibly TRBD2 (5 bases). Trimming left V 4 bases short and J 0 bases short, with 16 bases between. CDR3 length: 16 amino acids. CDR1 is SEHNR, CDR2 FQNEAQ, per germline (reference sequence). The CDR3 coding sequence is TGTGCCAGCAGCTCGCCCCCAGAGGGAGACTCCTACGAGCAGTACTTC. It translates to CASSSPPEGDSYEQYF.

This clonotype has a count of ten or more. The V call is TRBV28, the J call TRBJ1-5; D not certain. CDR1 is MDHEN and CDR2 is SYDVKM in the germline V gene. The CDR3 length is 13 residues. V dropped 7 bases and J dropped 4 bases, with 11 bases sitting between them. The CDR3 DNA is TGTGCCAGCACGGACCGGCCAAATCAGCCCCAGCATTTT. Its protein product is CASTDRPNQPQHF. Looking up the rest from reference TRBV28 and TRBJ1-5 gives the full variable domain: DVKVTQSSRYLVKRTGEKVFLECVQDMDHENMFWYRQDPGLGLRLIYFSYDVKMKEKGDIPEGYSVSREKKERFSLILESASTNQTSMYLCASTDRPNQPQHFGDGTRLSIL.

Concerning this clonotype itself: The junction and the germline gene differ at one end; a read error may be behind it. This sequence joins TRBV5-1 and TRBJ1-1; possible D gene TRBD1, 6 bases. Germline CDR1 and CDR2: SGHRS and YFSETQ. The CDR3 is made up of 13 amino acids. The CDR3 protein is CASSLDQGTEASF. The CDR3 DNA reads as TGCGCCAGCAGCTTGGACCAGGGGACTGAAGCTTCCTTT.

This clonotype appeared a few times. The J gene is TRBJ2-7, the V gene TRBV5-1; D is possibly TRBD2 (6 bases). The CDR3 runs to 15 residues. V lost 0 bases and J 3 bases, leaving 13 bases between the germline ends. Germline values: CDR1 SGHRS, CDR2 YFSETQ. CDR3: CASSLGGDPRYEQYF. The CDR3, as DNA: TGCGCCAGCAGCTTGGGGGGGGACCCCCGCTACGAGCAGTACTTC.

In its sample, this clonotype was seen a few times. The chain couples TRBV7-2 to TRBJ1-2, with D unresolved. CDR1 and CDR2 from the germline V gene are SGHTA and FQGNSA. V dropped 5 bases and J dropped 2 bases, with 12 bases sitting between them. The CDR3 is 14 residues long. The CDR3 spells CASSRPVTNYGYTF. CDR3 in DNA: TGTGCCAGCAGCCGTCCGGTCACCAACTATGGCTACACCTTC.

J is TRBJ1-4 and V is TRBV19; D remains unclear. This CDR3 has 12 residues. Trimming shortened V by 3 bases and J by 7 bases, and 6 bases separated the two germline ends. CDR1 LNHDA and CDR2 SQIVND come from the germline V gene (reference sequence). The CDR3 loop is CASSIGSEKLFF. Written as DNA, the CDR3 is TGTGCCAGTAGTATCGGGAGTGAAAAACTGTTTTTT.

This clonotype showed up many times. This chain links TRBV7-3 with TRBJ1-2, with D perhaps TRBD1 (5 bases). The CDR3 spans 15 residues. The germline V gene has CDR1 SGHTA and CDR2 FQGTGA. The germline V and J ends were trimmed by 1 base and 3 bases, with 12 bases remaining between them. CDR3 in amino acids: CASSLIEGCYYGYTF. DNA for the CDR3: TGTGCCAGCAGCTTAATCGAGGGGTGCTACTATGGCTACACCTTC.

A few counts support this clonotype. The rearrangement links TRBV29-1 to TRBJ2-6; D may match TRBD1 or TRBD2 (5 bases each). Trimming took 3 bases from V and 1 from J, leaving 16 bases between them. CDR3 length: 17 residues. CDR1 is SQVTM and CDR2 is ANQGSEA in the germline V gene. The chain's CDR3 is CSVERPGPQSGANVLTF. CDR3 sequence (DNA): TGCAGCGTTGAGCGGCCGGGGCCTCAATCTGGGGCCAACGTCCTGACTTTC. Looking up the rest from reference TRBV29-1 and TRBJ2-6 gives the full variable domain: SAVISQKPSRDICQRGTSLTIQCQVDSQVTMMFWYRQQPGQSLTLIATANQGSEATYESGFVIDKFPISRPNLTFSTLTVSNMSPEDSSIYLCSVERPGPQSGANVLTFGAGSRLTVL.

The sample holds a few counts of this clonotype. The chain combines TRBV5-1 with TRBJ2-1; tentatively, D is TRBD1 or TRBD2 (6 bases each). Germline CDR1 is SGHRS and CDR2 is YFSETQ. This CDR3 is 18 amino acids long. Trimming removed 8 bases at V and 1 base at J, with 25 bases between. CDR3 sequence reads: CARPHRGRGHRSYNEQFF. CDR3 bases: TGCGCCAGACCCCACCGGGGGCGCGGACACCGGTCCTACAATGAGCAGTTCTTC.

This clonotype was recorded at least ten times. This rearrangement joins TRBV2 to TRBJ2-4; TRBD2 is a possible D gene (6 bases). CDR3 length: 14 residues. The V gene lost 6 bases and the J gene lost 0 bases, with 9 bases spanning the gap. Germline loops: CDR1 SNHLY, CDR2 FYNNEI. DNA of the CDR3: TGTGCCAGCAGGGGGGGAGAAGCCAAAAACATTCAGTACTTC. This translates into CASRGGEAKNIQYF.

This clonotype was counted a few times. The chain joins TRBV10-2 to TRBJ2-3; possibly TRBD2 for D (6 bases). Germline CDR1 WSHSY, CDR2 SAAADI. The CDR3 extends over 14 amino acids. V was trimmed by 6 bases and J by 0 bases, leaving 10 bases between them. CDR3 region: CASSGTFSTDTQYF. In DNA form, the CDR3 reads TGCGCCAGCAGCGGGACTTTCAGCACAGATACGCAGTATTTT.

J is TRBJ1-1 and V is TRBV30, with D unresolved. This CDR3 region has 14 residues. Trimming shortened V by 4 bases and J by 4 bases, and 16 bases separated the two germline ends. The germline gives CDR1 GTSNPN, CDR2 SVGIG (reference sequence). CDR3 sequence (DNA): TGTGCCTGGACTCTCGACACGGTGTTCACTGAAGCTTTCTTT. Protein sequence: CAWTLDTVFTEAFF.

The CDR3, as DNA: TGCAGCGTTGATTGGGGGTCTGGGGCCAACGTCCTGACTTTC. As protein: CSVDWGSGANVLTF. The V gene is TRBV29-1, the J gene TRBJ2-6, with D perhaps being TRBD1 or TRBD2 (5 bases each). The CDR3 is 14 amino acids. Looked up from germline, CDR1 is SQVTM and CDR2 is ANQGSEA. V dropped 3 bases and J dropped 1 base, with 7 bases sitting between them.

This chain joins TRBV2 and TRBJ2-3; 7 bases fit TRBD1. The germline gives CDR1 SNHLY, CDR2 FYNNEI. CDR3 length equals 15 residues. Unmatched junction bases numbered 12, after V lost 6 bases and J lost 6 bases. Here the CDR3 DNA reads TGTGCCAGCAGGGGACAGATAGATATCACGGATACGCAGTATTTT. This translates into CASRGQIDITDTQYF.

This clonotype was counted only a few times. The rearrangement uses TRBV6-1 and TRBJ2-2; D gene unclear. The V gene lost 7 bases and the J gene lost 3 bases, with 15 bases spanning the gap. The CDR3 runs to 15 residues. Germline CDR1 reads MNHNS; CDR2 reads SASEGT. CDR3 in amino acids: CASKESGFDTGELFF. CDR3 DNA sequence: TGTGCCAGCAAGGAATCTGGCTTTGACACCGGGGAGCTGTTTTTT.

The chain links TRBV7-9 to TRBJ2-1; D ambiguous. Germline loops: CDR1 SEHNR, CDR2 FQNEAQ (reference sequence). CDR3 size: 12 residues. The V end lost 2 bases, the J end lost 9 bases, and 8 bases lay between the germline ends. Here the CDR3 reads CASSLFGREQFF. The CDR3 nucleotides read TGTGCCAGCAGCTTATTCGGCCGTGAGCAGTTCTTC.

The J gene is TRBJ1-3, the V gene TRBV7-6; D is possibly TRBD1 (6 bases). CDR1 is SGHVS and CDR2 is FNYEAQ in the germline V gene. The CDR3 contains 20 residues. Trimming pared 4 bases from V and 1 base from J, leaving 26 bases between. CDR3 bases: TGTGCCAGCAGCTCTCAACTCATGACAGGCCCCTCGCTATCTGGAAACACCATATATTTT. This gives the protein CASSSQLMTGPSLSGNTIYF.

This clonotype was recorded many times. This chain uses TRBV10-3 with TRBJ2-7; D is possibly TRBD1 or TRBD2 (5 bases each). Germline CDR1 is ENHRY and CDR2 is SYGVKD. The CDR3 is 14 amino acids. V dropped 1 base and J dropped 6 bases, with 13 bases sitting between them. The CDR3 nucleotides read TGTGCCATCAGTGAGTACGGACGGGACGGCGAGCAGTACTTC. The encoded protein is CAISEYGRDGEQYF.

This clonotype was seen repeatedly, ten times or more. This rearrangement joins TRBV2 to TRBJ2-1, with TRBD1 matching over 7 bases. V lost 5 bases and J lost 8; bases outside the gene matches: 9. The germline gives CDR1 SNHLY, CDR2 FYNNEI. The CDR3 is 14 amino acids. The CDR3 reads CASSFRRGQDEQFF. The CDR3 bases are TGTGCCAGCAGTTTTAGAAGGGGGCAGGATGAGCAGTTCTTC.

The rearrangement joins TRBV24-1 to TRBJ2-5; 7 positions match TRBD2. Germline V lookup: CDR1 KGHDR, CDR2 SFDVKD. J lost 4 bases, V lost 4 bases, and 14 bases had no gene match. CDR3 length: 17 residues. CDR3 sequence (DNA): TGTGCCACCAGTGAAACGGGGTCAGGTTGGGAGGGAGAGACCCAGTACTTC. It translates to CATSETGSGWEGETQYF.